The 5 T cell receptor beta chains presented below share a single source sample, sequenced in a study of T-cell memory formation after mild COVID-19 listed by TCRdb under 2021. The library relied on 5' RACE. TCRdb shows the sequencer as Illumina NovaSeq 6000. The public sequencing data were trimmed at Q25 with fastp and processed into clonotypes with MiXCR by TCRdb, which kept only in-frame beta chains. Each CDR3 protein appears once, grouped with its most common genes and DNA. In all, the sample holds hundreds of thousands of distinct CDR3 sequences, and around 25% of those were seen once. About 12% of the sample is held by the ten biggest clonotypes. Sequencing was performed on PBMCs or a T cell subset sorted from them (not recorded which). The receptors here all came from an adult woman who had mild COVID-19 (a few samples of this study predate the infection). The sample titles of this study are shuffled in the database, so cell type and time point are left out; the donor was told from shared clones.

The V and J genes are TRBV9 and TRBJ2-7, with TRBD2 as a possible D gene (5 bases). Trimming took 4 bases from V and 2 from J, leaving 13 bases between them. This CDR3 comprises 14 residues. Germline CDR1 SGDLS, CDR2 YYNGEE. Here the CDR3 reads CASSPRVMPYEQYF. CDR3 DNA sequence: TGTGCCAGCAGCCCGCGGGTCATGCCCTACGAGCAGTACTTC. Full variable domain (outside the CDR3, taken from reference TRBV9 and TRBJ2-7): DSGVTQTPKHLITATGQRVTLRCSPRSGDLSVYWYQQSLDQGLQFLIQYYNGEERAKGNILERFSAQQFPDLHSELNLSSLELGDSALYFCASSPRVMPYEQYFGPGTRLTVT.

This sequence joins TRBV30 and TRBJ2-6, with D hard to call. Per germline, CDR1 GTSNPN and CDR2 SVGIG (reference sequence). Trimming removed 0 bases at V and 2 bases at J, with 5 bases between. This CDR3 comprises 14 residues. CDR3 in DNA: TGTGCCTGGAGTGTATCCGCTGGGGCCAACGTCCTGACTTTC. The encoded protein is CAWSVSAGANVLTF.

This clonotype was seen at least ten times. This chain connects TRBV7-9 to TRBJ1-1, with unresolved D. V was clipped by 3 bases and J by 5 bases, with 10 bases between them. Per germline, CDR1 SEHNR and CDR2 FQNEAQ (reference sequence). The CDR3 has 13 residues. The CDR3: CASSFTQTTEAFF. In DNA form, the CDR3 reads TGTGCCAGCAGCTTTACACAGACAACTGAAGCTTTCTTT.

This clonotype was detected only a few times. Here the CDR3 reads CASRRDSGTSGIYEQYF. The CDR3 DNA reads as TGCGCCAGCAGAAGGGACAGCGGGACTAGCGGAATCTACGAGCAGTACTTC. The chain uses TRBV5-1 and TRBJ2-7, with TRBD2 matching over 11 bases. This CDR3 spans 17 amino acids. The junction had 13 bases not matched to a gene; V was cut back by 5 bases and J by 3 bases. The germline V gene has CDR1 SGHRS and CDR2 YFSETQ.

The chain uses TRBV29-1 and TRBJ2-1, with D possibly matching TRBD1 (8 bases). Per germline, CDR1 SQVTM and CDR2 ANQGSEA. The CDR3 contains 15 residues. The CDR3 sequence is CCARSGGGGYNEQFF. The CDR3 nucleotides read TGCTGCGCCCGCTCAGGGGGCGGGGGCTACAATGAGCAGTTCTTC.